This T cell receptor beta chain originates from a study of blood T cell repertoires in COVID-19. Study details: Samples came from the United States, Italy and Spain, spanning acute and convalescent COVID-19. Nucleic acid was either cDNA or gDNA, and it came from T cells, B-cell-depleted T cells, or PBMCs.

Trimming removed 1 base at V and 7 bases at J, with 13 bases between. This CDR3 is built from 14 residues. The germline V gene encodes CDR1 MDHEN and CDR2 SYDVKM. Per the original data handling: Amplification with reference gene primers provided the estimates of nucleated cell counts. Profiling relied on immunoSEQ multiplex PCR, and the TCRdb table lists in-frame clones only, not all of them. V and J calls and clone size follow that table, whereas D and trimming were derived from the DNA. The sample shows more than 70,000 clones, more than 80% of them seen only once. The V call is TRBV28, the J call TRBJ1-1, with D tentatively TRBD1 (6 bases). The clonotype comes from a woman in her seventies with acute or convalescent COVID-19. The specimen was peripheral blood. This CDR3 reads CASSLYPQGIEAFF. CDR3 in DNA: TGTGCCAGCAGTTTATACCCGCAGGGGATTGAAGCTTTCTTT. Full variable domain (rest looked up from reference TRBV28 and TRBJ1-1): DVKVTQSSRYLVKRTGEKVFLECVQDMDHENMFWYRQDPGLGLRLIYFSYDVKMKEKGDIPEGYSVSREKKERFSLILESASTNQTSMYLCASSLYPQGIEAFFGQGTRLTVV.